Below, one T cell receptor (beta chain) is given with its context. This sample was included in a study of blood T cell repertoires in COVID-19. Study background: Samples taken during acute and convalescent COVID-19 were collected in the United States, Italy and Spain. T cells, B-cell-depleted T cells, or PBMCs provided the cDNA or gDNA that served as material.

Donors were grouped by their self-reported clinical history. This CDR3 has 13 amino acids. Germline values: CDR1 SGHDN, CDR2 FVKESK. The V end was cut by 3 bases, the J end by 5 bases, with 10 bases between. Original analysis: Amplified reference gene primers provided the basis for estimating nucleated cell counts. The table came from immunoSEQ multiplex PCR; TCRdb's copy has only in-frame clones and leaves some out. Clonal size and the V and J genes are those of that table, whereas D and trimming came from the DNA. The sample includes 250,000 to 300,000 clones, around 84% of them seen just once. The clonotype comes from a man aged 30-40 years with acute COVID-19. Source material: PBMCs or T cells enriched from blood (not recorded which). The chain recombines TRBV14 with TRBJ1-1; no firm D call. The DNA for the CDR3 is TGTGCCAGCAGCCAGGAGCGGTGGACTGAAGCTTTCTTT. Protein sequence: CASSQERWTEAFF. The full variable domain, with the rest looked up from reference TRBV14 and TRBJ1-1, is EAGVTQFPSHSVIEKGQTVTLRCDPISGHDNLYWYRRVMGKEIKFLLHFVKESKQDESGMPNNRFLAERTGGTYSTLKVQPAELEDSGVYFCASSQERWTEAFFGQGTRLTVV.